This TCR beta chain appears in the sequencing data of a study of T cell repertoires in cytomegalovirus infection. For the study at large: Evidence of both CMV infection and a matching HLA type came from public TCR beta signatures. Broader study findings: Within the response measured ex vivo, HLA-C-restricted CMV-specific TCR beta clonotypes were dominant. The cumulative frequency of public TCR beta families distinguished individuals who carried CMV together with the relevant HLA.

The CDR3 runs 15 residues. Between the trimmed V and J ends, which lost 6 bases and 4 bases, there was a span of 18 bases. Per the germline V gene, CDR1 is MNHEY and CDR2 is SMNVEV (reference sequence). With regard to this clonotype: As yet, its antigen is unknown.

MiXCR, run by TCRdb on the reads, gives a single entry per CDR3 protein. The data contain some 800,000 distinct CDR3 sequences, about 27% of them singletons. The chain couples TRBV27 to TRBJ2-5, with D possibly matching TRBD1 (7 bases). The sequenced sample was cultured CD8+ T cells from PBMCs, obtained from culture after CMV antigen stimulation. The TCR was taken from a human donor in good health (CMV status not recorded). Some clones in this sample may be carry-over from other donors' samples. CDR3 in amino acids: CASSLTGRNRETQYF. The CDR3 DNA is TGTGCCAGCAGCTTGACAGGGAGGAACCGAGAGACCCAGTACTTC.